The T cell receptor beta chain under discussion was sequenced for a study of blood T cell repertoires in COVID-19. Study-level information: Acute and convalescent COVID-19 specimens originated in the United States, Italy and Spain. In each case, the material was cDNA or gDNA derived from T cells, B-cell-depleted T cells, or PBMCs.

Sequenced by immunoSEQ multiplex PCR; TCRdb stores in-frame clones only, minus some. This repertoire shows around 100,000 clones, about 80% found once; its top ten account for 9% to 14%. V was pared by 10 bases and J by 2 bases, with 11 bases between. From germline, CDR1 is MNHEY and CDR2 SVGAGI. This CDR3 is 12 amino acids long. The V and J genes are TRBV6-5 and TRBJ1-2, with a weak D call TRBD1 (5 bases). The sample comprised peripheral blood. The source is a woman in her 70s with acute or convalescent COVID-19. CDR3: CATQGGNYGYTF. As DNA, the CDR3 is TGTGCCACCCAGGGCGGCAACTATGGCTACACCTTC.